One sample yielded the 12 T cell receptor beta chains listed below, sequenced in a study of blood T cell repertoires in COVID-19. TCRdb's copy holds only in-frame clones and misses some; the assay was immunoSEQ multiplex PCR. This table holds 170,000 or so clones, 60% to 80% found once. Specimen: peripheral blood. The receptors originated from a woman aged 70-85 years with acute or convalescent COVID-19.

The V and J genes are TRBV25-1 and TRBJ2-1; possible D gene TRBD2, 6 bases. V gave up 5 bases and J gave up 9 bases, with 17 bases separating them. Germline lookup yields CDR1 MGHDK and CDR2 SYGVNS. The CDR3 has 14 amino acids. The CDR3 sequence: CASSITSSGFEQFF. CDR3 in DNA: TGTGCCAGCAGTATTACTAGCAGCGGTTTTGAGCAGTTCTTC.

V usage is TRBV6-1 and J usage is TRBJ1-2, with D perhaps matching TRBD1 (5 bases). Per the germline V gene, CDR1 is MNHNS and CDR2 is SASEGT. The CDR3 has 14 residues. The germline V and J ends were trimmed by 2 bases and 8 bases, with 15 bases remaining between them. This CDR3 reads CASSETGRSTGYTF. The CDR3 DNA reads TGTGCCAGCAGTGAAACAGGCCGTTCTACAGGCTACACCTTC.

Written as DNA, the CDR3 is TGTGCCAGCAGGACAGGGTTGAACACTGAAGCTTTCTTT. Translating it yields CASRTGLNTEAFF. The chain couples TRBV6-5 to TRBJ1-1; 7 bases match TRBD1. The trim removed 6 bases at V and 0 bases at J, leaving 1 base unmatched. CDR3 length: 13 amino acids. Germline V gene data show CDR1 as MNHEY and CDR2 as SVGAGI.

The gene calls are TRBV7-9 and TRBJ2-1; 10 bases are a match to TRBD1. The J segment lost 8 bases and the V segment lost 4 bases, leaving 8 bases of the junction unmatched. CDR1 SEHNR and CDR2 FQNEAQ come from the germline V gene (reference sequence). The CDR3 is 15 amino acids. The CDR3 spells CASSSEGQGMDEQFF. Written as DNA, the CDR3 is TGTGCCAGCAGCTCGGAGGGACAGGGGATGGATGAGCAGTTCTTC.

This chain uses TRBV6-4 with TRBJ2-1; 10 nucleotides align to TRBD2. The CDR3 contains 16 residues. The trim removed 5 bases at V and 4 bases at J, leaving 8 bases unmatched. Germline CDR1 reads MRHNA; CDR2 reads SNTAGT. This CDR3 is CASSPIAGGGYNEQFF. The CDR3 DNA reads TGTGCCAGCAGTCCCATAGCGGGAGGAGGGTACAATGAGCAGTTCTTC.

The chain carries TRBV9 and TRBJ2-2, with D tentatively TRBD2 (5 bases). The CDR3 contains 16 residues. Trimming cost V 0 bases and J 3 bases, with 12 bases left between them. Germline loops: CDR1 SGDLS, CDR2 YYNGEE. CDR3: CASSVGESGYTGELFF. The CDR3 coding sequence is TGTGCCAGCAGCGTAGGTGAAAGCGGATACACCGGGGAGCTGTTTTTT.

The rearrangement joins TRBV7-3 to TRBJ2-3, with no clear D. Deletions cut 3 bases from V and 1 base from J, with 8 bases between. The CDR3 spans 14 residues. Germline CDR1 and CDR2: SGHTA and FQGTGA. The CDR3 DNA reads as TGTGCCAGCAGCTTTCAGGCCCGCACAGATACGCAGTATTTT. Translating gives CASSFQARTDTQYF.

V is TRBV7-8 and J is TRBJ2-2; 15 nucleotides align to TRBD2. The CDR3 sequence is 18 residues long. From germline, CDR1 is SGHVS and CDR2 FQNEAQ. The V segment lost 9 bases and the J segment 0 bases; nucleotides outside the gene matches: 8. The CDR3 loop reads CASGARTSGRANTGELFF. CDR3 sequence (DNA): TGTGCCAGTGGGGCCAGGACTAGCGGGAGGGCGAACACCGGGGAGCTGTTTTTT.

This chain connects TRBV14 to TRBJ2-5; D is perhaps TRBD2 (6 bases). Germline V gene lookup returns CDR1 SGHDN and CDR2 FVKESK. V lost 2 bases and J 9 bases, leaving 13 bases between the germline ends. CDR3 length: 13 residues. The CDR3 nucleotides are TGTGCCAGCAGCCAAAGTAGCGGAGGGCCCCAGTACTTC. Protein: CASSQSSGGPQYF.

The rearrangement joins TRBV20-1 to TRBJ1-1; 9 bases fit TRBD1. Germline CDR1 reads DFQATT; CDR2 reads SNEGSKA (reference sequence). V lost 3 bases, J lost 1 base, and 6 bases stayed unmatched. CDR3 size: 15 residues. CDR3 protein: CSASLGQGWNTEAFF. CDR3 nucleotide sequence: TGCAGTGCTAGTCTGGGACAGGGCTGGAACACTGAAGCTTTCTTT.

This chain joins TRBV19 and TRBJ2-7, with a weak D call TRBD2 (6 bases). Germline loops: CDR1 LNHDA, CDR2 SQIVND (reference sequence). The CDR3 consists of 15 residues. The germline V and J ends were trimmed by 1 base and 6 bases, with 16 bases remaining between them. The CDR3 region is CASSIGEAGRREQYF. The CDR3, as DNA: TGTGCCAGTAGTATAGGCGAGGCAGGGAGGCGCGAGCAGTACTTC.

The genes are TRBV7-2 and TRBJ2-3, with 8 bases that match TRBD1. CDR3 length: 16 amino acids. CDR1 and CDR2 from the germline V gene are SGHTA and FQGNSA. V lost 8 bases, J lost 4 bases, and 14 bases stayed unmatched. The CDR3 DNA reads TGTGCCAGCGCCGATTCCGGGACAGGAGGTCCAGATACGCAGTATTTT. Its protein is CASADSGTGGPDTQYF.